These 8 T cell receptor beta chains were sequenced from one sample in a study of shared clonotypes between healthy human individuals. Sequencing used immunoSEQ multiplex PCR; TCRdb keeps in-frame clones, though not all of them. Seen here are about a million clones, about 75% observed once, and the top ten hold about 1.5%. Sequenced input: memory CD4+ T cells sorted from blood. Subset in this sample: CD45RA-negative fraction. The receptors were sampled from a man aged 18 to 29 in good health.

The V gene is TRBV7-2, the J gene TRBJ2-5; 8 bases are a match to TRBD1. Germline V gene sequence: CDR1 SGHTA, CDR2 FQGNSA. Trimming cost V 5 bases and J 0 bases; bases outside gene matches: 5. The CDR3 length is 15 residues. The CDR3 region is CASSLWTGNQETQYF. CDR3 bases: TGTGCCAGCAGCCTATGGACAGGGAACCAAGAGACCCAGTACTTC.

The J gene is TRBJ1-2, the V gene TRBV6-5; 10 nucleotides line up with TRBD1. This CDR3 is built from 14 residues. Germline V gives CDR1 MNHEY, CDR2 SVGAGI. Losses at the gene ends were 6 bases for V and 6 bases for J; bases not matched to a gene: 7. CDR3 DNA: TGTGCCAGCAGCCCCGGGACAGGGGATCATGGCTACACCTTC. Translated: CASSPGTGDHGYTF.

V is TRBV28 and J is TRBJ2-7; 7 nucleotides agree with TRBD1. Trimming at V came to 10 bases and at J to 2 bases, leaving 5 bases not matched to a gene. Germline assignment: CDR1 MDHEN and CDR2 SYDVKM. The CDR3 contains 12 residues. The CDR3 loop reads CATRDSAYEQYF. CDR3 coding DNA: TGTGCCACCCGGGACAGCGCCTACGAGCAGTACTTC.

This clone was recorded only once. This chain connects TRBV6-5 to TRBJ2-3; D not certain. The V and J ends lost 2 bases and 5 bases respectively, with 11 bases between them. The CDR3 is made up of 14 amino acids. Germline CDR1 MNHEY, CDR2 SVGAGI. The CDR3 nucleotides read TGTGCCAGCAGTTACAGTCCCACTCAAGATACGCAGTATTTT. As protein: CASSYSPTQDTQYF.

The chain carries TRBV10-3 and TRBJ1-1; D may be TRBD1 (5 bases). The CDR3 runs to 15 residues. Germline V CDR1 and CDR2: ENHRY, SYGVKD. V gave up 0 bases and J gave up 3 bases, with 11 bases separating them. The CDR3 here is CAISESLEGYTEAFF. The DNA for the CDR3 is TGTGCCATCAGTGAGTCGCTGGAGGGGTACACTGAAGCTTTCTTT.

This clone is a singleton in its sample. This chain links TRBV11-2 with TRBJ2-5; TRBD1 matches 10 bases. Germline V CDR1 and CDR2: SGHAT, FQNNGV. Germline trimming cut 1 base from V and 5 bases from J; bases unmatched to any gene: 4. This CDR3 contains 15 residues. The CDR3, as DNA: TGTGCCAGCAGCTTAGGACAGGGGGCTAGCGAGACCCAGTACTTC. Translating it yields CASSLGQGASETQYF.

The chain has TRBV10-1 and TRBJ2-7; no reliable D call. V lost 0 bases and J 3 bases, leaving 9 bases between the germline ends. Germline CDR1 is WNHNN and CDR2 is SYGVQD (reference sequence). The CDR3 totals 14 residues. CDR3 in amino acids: CASSESGNDYEQYF. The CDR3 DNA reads TGCGCCAGCAGTGAGTCGGGGAACGACTACGAGCAGTACTTC.

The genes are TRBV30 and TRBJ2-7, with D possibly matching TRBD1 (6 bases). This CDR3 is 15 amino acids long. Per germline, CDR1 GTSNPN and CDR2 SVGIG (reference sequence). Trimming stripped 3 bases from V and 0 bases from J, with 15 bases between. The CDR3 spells CAWRYRDTASYEQYF. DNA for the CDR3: TGTGCCTGGAGATACCGGGACACCGCCTCCTACGAGCAGTACTTC.